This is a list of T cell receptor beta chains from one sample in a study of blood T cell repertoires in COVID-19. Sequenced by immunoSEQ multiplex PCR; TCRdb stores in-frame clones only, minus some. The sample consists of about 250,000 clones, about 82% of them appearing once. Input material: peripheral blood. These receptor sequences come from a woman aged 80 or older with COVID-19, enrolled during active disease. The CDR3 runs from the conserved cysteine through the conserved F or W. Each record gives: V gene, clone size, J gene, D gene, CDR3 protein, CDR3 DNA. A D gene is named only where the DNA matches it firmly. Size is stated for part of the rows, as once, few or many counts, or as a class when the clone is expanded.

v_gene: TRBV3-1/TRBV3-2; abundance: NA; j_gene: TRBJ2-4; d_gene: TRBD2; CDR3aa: CASSQGTSGGYIQYF; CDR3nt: TGTGCCAGCAGCCAGGGGACTAGCGGGGGGTACATTCAGTACTTC
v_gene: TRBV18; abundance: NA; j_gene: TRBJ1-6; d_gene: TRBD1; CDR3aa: CASSSGTGDSPLHF; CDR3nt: TGTGCCAGCTCGTCCGGGACAGGGGACTCACCCCTCCACTTT
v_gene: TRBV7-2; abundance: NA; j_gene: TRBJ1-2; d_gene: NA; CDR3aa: CASSFQGSYGYTF; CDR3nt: TGTGCCAGCAGCTTCCAGGGGAGCTATGGCTACACCTTC
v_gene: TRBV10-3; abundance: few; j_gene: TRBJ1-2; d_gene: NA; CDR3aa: CAISLLTGSPSGYTF; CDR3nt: TGTGCCATCAGCCTACTCACAGGGTCCCCGAGTGGCTACACCTTC
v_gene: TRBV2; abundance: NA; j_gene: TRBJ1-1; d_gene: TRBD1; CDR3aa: CASTNAQGANTEAFF; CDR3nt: TGTGCCAGCACCAACGCCCAGGGGGCGAACACTGAAGCTTTCTTT
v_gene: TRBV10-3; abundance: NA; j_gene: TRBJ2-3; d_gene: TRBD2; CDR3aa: CAITPTSGGIPDTQYF; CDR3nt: TGTGCCATCACTCCGACTAGCGGGGGGATCCCAGATACGCAGTATTTT
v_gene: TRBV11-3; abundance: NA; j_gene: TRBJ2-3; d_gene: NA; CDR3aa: CASSFYSTDTQYF; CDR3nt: TGTGCCAGCAGCTTCTATAGCACAGATACGCAGTATTTT
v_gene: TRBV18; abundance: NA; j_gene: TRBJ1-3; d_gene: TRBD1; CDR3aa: CASSPSQGAIGNTIYF; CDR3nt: TGTGCCAGCTCACCTTCCCAGGGGGCTATAGGAAACACCATATATTTT
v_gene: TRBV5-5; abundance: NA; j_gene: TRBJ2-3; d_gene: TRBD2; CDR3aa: CASSDTSGTDTQYF; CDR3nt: TGTGCCAGCAGCGACACTAGCGGCACAGATACGCAGTATTTT
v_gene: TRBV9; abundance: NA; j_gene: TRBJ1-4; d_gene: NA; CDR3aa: CASSVAGGTNEKLFF; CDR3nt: TGTGCCAGCAGCGTAGCTGGGGGGACTAATGAAAAACTGTTTTTT
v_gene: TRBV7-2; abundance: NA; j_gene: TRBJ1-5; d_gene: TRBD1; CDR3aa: CASSSQGAGQPQHF; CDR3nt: TGTGCCAGCAGCTCACAGGGGGCCGGGCAGCCCCAGCATTTT
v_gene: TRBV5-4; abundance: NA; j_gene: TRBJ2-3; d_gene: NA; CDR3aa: CASSSKRGNTDTQYF; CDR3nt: TGTGCCAGCAGCTCGAAAAGGGGAAACACAGATACGCAGTATTTT
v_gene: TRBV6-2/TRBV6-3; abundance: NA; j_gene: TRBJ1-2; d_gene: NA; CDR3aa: CASSEYSNYGYTF; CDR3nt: TGTGCCAGCAGTGAGTACAGTAACTATGGCTACACCTTC
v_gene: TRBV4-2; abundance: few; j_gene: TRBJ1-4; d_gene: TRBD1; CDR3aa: CASSQDVTGNEKLFF; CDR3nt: TGTGCCAGCAGCCAAGACGTGACAGGGAATGAAAAACTGTTTTTT
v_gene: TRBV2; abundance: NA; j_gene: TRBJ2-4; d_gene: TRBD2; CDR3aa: CASSSGTSGGARDIQYF; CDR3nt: TGTGCCAGCAGCTCCGGGACTAGCGGGGGGGCCCGGGACATTCAGTACTTC
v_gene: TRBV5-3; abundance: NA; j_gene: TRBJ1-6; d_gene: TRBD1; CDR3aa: CARSLGTGRNSPLHF; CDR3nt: TGTGCCAGAAGCTTGGGGACAGGGCGGAATTCACCCCTCCACTTT
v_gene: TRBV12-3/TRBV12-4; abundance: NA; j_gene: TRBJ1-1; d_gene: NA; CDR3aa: CASSLGAVTEAFF; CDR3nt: TGTGCCAGCAGTTTGGGCGCAGTAACTGAAGCTTTCTTT